These T cell receptor beta chains were read from a single sample in a study of blood T cell repertoires in COVID-19. TCRdb's table, derived via immunoSEQ multiplex PCR, lists solely in-frame clones and lacks some. The repertoire includes about 33,000 clones, approximately 86% of them detected once, and approximately 6.5% sits in the top ten. Sequencing was carried out using peripheral blood. These receptors all come from a human donor in a cohort sampled during active COVID-19. The CDR3 runs from the conserved cysteine through the conserved F or W. Each record gives: V gene, clone size, J gene, D gene, CDR3 protein, CDR3 DNA. D genes are given only for firm matches. A row's size may be missing; if present it is once, few, many or a size class.

v_call: TRBV7-8; clone_size: -; j_call: TRBJ2-2; d_call: TRBD2; cdr3_aa: CASSSISGSTGELFF; cdr3_nt: TGTGCCAGCAGCTCGATTAGCGGGAGCACCGGGGAGCTGTTTTTT
v_call: TRBV29-1; clone_size: -; j_call: TRBJ1-1; d_call: -; cdr3_aa: CSVIRGSTEAFF; cdr3_nt: TGCAGCGTTATACGGGGGAGCACTGAAGCTTTCTTT
v_call: TRBV24-1; clone_size: -; j_call: TRBJ2-1; d_call: TRBD2; cdr3_aa: CATSAGTSGYNEQFF; cdr3_nt: TGTGCCACCAGTGCCGGGACTAGCGGATACAATGAGCAGTTCTTC
v_call: TRBV5-1; clone_size: -; j_call: TRBJ2-7; d_call: -; cdr3_aa: CASSREPGELYEQYF; cdr3_nt: TGCGCCAGCAGCCGGGAACCGGGGGAACTCTACGAGCAGTACTTC
v_call: TRBV6-1; clone_size: -; j_call: TRBJ2-5; d_call: -; cdr3_aa: CASSEVAAETQYF; cdr3_nt: TGTGCCAGCAGTGAGGTAGCGGCAGAGACCCAGTACTTC
v_call: TRBV11-3; clone_size: -; j_call: TRBJ2-1; d_call: TRBD2; cdr3_aa: CASSLVGLADNEQFF; cdr3_nt: TGTGCCAGCAGCTTAGTGGGACTAGCGGACAATGAGCAGTTCTTC
v_call: TRBV29-1; clone_size: -; j_call: TRBJ2-1; d_call: TRBD1; cdr3_aa: CSVGDRGNYNEQFF; cdr3_nt: TGCAGCGTTGGGGACAGGGGGAACTACAATGAGCAGTTCTTC
v_call: TRBV15; clone_size: -; j_call: TRBJ2-7; d_call: TRBD2; cdr3_aa: CATSRDPLGGSGYEQYF; cdr3_nt: TGTGCCACCAGCAGAGATCCCCTTGGCGGGAGCGGATACGAGCAGTACTTC
v_call: TRBV21-1; clone_size: -; j_call: TRBJ1-5; d_call: -; cdr3_aa: CASRDSPHQPQHF; cdr3_nt: TGTGCCAGCCGCGACAGTCCCCATCAGCCCCAGCATTTT
v_call: TRBV4-2; clone_size: -; j_call: TRBJ2-3; d_call: TRBD2; cdr3_aa: CASSQELASAFTDTQYF; cdr3_nt: TGTGCCAGCAGCCAAGAACTAGCGAGTGCCTTCACAGATACGCAGTATTTT
v_call: TRBV19; clone_size: -; j_call: TRBJ2-2; d_call: -; cdr3_aa: CASMLGLGVKGELFF; cdr3_nt: TGTGCCAGTATGTTGGGACTGGGCGTTAAGGGGGAGCTGTTTTTT
v_call: TRBV27; clone_size: -; j_call: TRBJ1-6; d_call: -; cdr3_aa: CASSFVNPIIADEVSPLHF; cdr3_nt: TGTGCCAGCAGTTTCGTCAACCCAATCATCGCCGACGAGGTTTCACCCCTCCACTTT
v_call: TRBV29-1; clone_size: -; j_call: TRBJ1-2; d_call: TRBD1; cdr3_aa: CSVERDRLGYTF; cdr3_nt: TGCAGCGTTGAAAGGGACAGGCTGGGTTACACCTTC
v_call: TRBV2; clone_size: few; j_call: TRBJ1-1; d_call: TRBD1; cdr3_aa: CASSQQGVKNTEAFF; cdr3_nt: TGTGCCAGCAGTCAACAGGGGGTTAAGAACACTGAAGCTTTCTTT
v_call: TRBV29-1; clone_size: -; j_call: TRBJ1-5; d_call: TRBD1; cdr3_aa: CSVGDRSRNQPQHF; cdr3_nt: TGCAGCGTTGGGGACAGGTCGCGCAATCAGCCCCAGCATTTT
v_call: TRBV5-4; clone_size: -; j_call: TRBJ2-7; d_call: TRBD1; cdr3_aa: CASSPRQGGDEQYF; cdr3_nt: TGTGCCAGCAGCCCCAGACAGGGGGGGGACGAGCAGTACTTC
v_call: TRBV9; clone_size: -; j_call: TRBJ1-3; d_call: -; cdr3_aa: CASSVVVDSSSGNTIYF; cdr3_nt: TGTGCCAGCAGCGTAGTTGTCGACAGTAGCTCTGGAAACACCATATATTTT
v_call: TRBV7-8; clone_size: -; j_call: TRBJ2-7; d_call: -; cdr3_aa: CASSANRDTSYEQYF; cdr3_nt: TGTGCCAGCAGCGCAAACCGGGACACATCCTACGAGCAGTACTTC
v_call: TRBV4-3; clone_size: -; j_call: TRBJ2-7; d_call: TRBD1; cdr3_aa: CASSQGQGAFEQYF; cdr3_nt: TGCGCCAGCAGCCAGGGACAGGGGGCTTTTGAGCAGTACTTC
v_call: TRBV2; clone_size: -; j_call: TRBJ2-7; d_call: -; cdr3_aa: CASSAGEQYF; cdr3_nt: TGTGCCAGCAGCGCAGGCGAGCAGTACTTC
v_call: TRBV18; clone_size: -; j_call: TRBJ2-3; d_call: -; cdr3_aa: CASSHSASGKADTQYF; cdr3_nt: TGTGCCAGCTCACACTCCGCGTCCGGGAAAGCAGATACGCAGTATTTT
v_call: TRBV24-1; clone_size: -; j_call: TRBJ2-1; d_call: TRBD2; cdr3_aa: CATSWSRGGYLPYNEQFF; cdr3_nt: TGTGCCACCAGTTGGAGTAGGGGAGGGTACCTACCCTACAATGAGCAGTTCTTC
v_call: TRBV2; clone_size: -; j_call: TRBJ2-5; d_call: -; cdr3_aa: CASSATGPPETQYF; cdr3_nt: TGTGCCAGCAGCGCTACAGGGCCACCCGAGACCCAGTACTTC
v_call: TRBV12-5; clone_size: once; j_call: TRBJ1-2; d_call: -; cdr3_aa: CASGLEEVYGYTF; cdr3_nt: TGTGCTAGTGGTTTGGAGGAGGTCTATGGCTACACCTTC
v_call: TRBV3-1/TRBV3-2; clone_size: few; j_call: TRBJ1-2; d_call: TRBD1; cdr3_aa: CASSHHSGQNYGYTF; cdr3_nt: TGTGCCAGCAGCCACCACTCGGGACAGAACTATGGCTACACCTTC
v_call: TRBV6-5; clone_size: -; j_call: TRBJ2-7; d_call: TRBD2; cdr3_aa: CASSLIQGLAVKQYF; cdr3_nt: TGTGCCAGCAGTCTCATCCAGGGACTAGCGGTTAAACAGTACTTC
v_call: TRBV18; clone_size: -; j_call: TRBJ2-1; d_call: TRBD1; cdr3_aa: CASRETGDHNEQFF; cdr3_nt: TGTGCCAGCCGAGAGACAGGGGATCACAATGAGCAGTTCTTC
v_call: TRBV11-3; clone_size: -; j_call: TRBJ1-1; d_call: -; cdr3_aa: CASSDDMNTEAFF; cdr3_nt: TGTGCCAGCAGCGACGACATGAACACTGAAGCTTTCTTT
v_call: TRBV6-5; clone_size: -; j_call: TRBJ2-1; d_call: TRBD2; cdr3_aa: CASSPSGSEYNEQFF; cdr3_nt: TGTGCCAGCAGCCCAAGCGGGAGCGAGTACAATGAGCAGTTCTTC
v_call: TRBV10-2; clone_size: -; j_call: TRBJ2-7; d_call: -; cdr3_aa: CASSESSSYEQYF; cdr3_nt: TGCGCCAGCAGTGAGTCTAGTTCTTACGAGCAGTACTTC